The clone carrying this TCR beta chain was seen repeatedly, ten times or more. Antigen specificity is unknown. The data stem from a study of early T cells in non-severe SARS-CoV-2 infection. Background on the study: Sequencing used unsorted whole-blood bulk RNA, so chains lack pairing.

The study's findings and limits: A preference for anti-spike CD8 responses marked VDJdb matching, which missed private and CD4 specificities.

Trimming pared 0 bases from V and 7 bases from J, leaving 13 bases between. The CDR3 length is 14 residues. CDR1 and CDR2 from the germline V gene are LGHDT and YNNKEL (reference sequence). Individual cDNA molecules received unique molecular identifiers. MiXCR, run by TCRdb on the 5' RACE reads, gives a single entry per CDR3 protein. Among about 110,000 distinct CDR3 sequences listed, over 8.5% were seen once. Sequenced: whole blood. The chain employs TRBV3-1 and TRBJ2-7; possible D gene TRBD2, 5 bases. The clonotype was recovered from an adult who was a healthcare worker with PCR-confirmed SARS-CoV-2 infection or an uninfected control (not recorded which). CDR3: CASSQERGPREQYF. The CDR3 DNA sequence: TGTGCCAGCAGCCAAGAAAGAGGGCCTAGGGAGCAGTACTTC.